The subject of this entry is one TCR beta chain. The CDR3 covers 16 residues. Sequencing was performed with immunoSEQ multiplex PCR; in TCRdb, only in-frame clones are kept and a portion is missing. In the table there are 100,000 to 150,000 clones, 80% to 95% of which are singletons. The data stem from a study of OX40 agonist ivuxolimab in advanced cancers. In the study overall: Enrolled patients in dose escalation had cancers that were hepatocellular carcinoma, melanoma, renal cell or head and neck cancer.

Specimen: CD4+ or CD8+ T cells sorted from blood, collected in a trial of the OX40 agonist ivuxolimab. J is TRBJ2-6 and V is TRBV21-1; the DNA was not used to check the table's D call, TRBD1. TRBV21-1 constitutes a pseudogene. This sequence was found in an adult with an advanced solid tumor such as melanoma, head and neck, liver or kidney cancer. The CDR3 spells CASTGHLISGANVLTF. For the CDR3, the DNA is TGTGCCAGCACGGGACACCTAATCTCTGGGGCCAACGTCCTGACTTTC.